The 4 T cell receptor beta chains given below trace back to one sample, sequenced in a study of T cell changes during pregnancy in multiple sclerosis. Clones were read by immunoSEQ multiplex PCR, and TCRdb kept only the in-frame ones, dropping some. The repertoire holds about 40,000 clones, with 70% to 90% as singletons. The sequencing used CD4+ T cells from peripheral blood mononuclear cells, collected after pregnancy. The receptors shown here come from a female donor with multiple sclerosis, enrolled in a pregnancy study.

The chain combines TRBV6-5 with TRBJ1-3; a possible D gene is TRBD1 (5 bases). This CDR3 has 12 residues. Per germline, CDR1 MNHEY and CDR2 SVGAGI. Trimming left V 8 bases short and J 2 bases short, with 7 bases between. The CDR3 reads CASRGAGNTIYF. CDR3 in DNA: TGTGCCAGCCGGGGGGCTGGAAACACCATATATTTT.

The chain is built from TRBV28 and TRBJ2-3; 7 bases agree with TRBD1. The CDR3 covers 14 residues. CDR1 is MDHEN and CDR2 is SYDVKM in the germline V gene. V gave up 4 bases and J gave up 2 bases; unmatched junction bases: 3. The CDR3 region has the DNA TGTGCCAGCAGTTGGGACAGCCTCACAGATACGCAGTATTTT. This encodes CASSWDSLTDTQYF. Full variable domain (outside the CDR3, taken from reference TRBV28 and TRBJ2-3): DVKVTQSSRYLVKRTGEKVFLECVQDMDHENMFWYRQDPGLGLRLIYFSYDVKMKEKGDIPEGYSVSREKKERFSLILESASTNQTSMYLCASSWDSLTDTQYFGPGTRLTVL.

The table lists this clone with a few counts. V gene TRBV2 combines with J gene TRBJ1-3; TRBD1 aligns across 8 bases. CDR3 size: 16 residues. Trimming removed 4 bases from V and 0 bases from J; junction bases left unmatched: 5. From germline, CDR1 is SNHLY and CDR2 FYNNEI. CDR3 in DNA: TGTGCCAGCAGTGCTGGACAGGGCTACTCTGGAAACACCATATATTTT. Protein: CASSAGQGYSGNTIYF.

V is TRBV7-9 and J is TRBJ2-3, with D unclear. Trimming left V 1 base short and J 0 bases short, with 5 bases between. Germline CDR1 reads SEHNR; CDR2 reads FQNEAQ (reference sequence). The CDR3 has 14 amino acids. The DNA for the CDR3 is TGTGCCAGCAGCTTAGTGGCCAGCACAGATACGCAGTATTTT. It encodes CASSLVASTDTQYF. The whole variable domain, filled in from reference TRBV7-9 and TRBJ2-3, reads DTGVSQNPRHKITKRGQNVTFRCDPISEHNRLYWYRQTLGQGPEFLTYFQNEAQLEKSRLLSDRFSAERPKGSFSTLEIQRTEQGDSAMYLCASSLVASTDTQYFGPGTRLTVL.